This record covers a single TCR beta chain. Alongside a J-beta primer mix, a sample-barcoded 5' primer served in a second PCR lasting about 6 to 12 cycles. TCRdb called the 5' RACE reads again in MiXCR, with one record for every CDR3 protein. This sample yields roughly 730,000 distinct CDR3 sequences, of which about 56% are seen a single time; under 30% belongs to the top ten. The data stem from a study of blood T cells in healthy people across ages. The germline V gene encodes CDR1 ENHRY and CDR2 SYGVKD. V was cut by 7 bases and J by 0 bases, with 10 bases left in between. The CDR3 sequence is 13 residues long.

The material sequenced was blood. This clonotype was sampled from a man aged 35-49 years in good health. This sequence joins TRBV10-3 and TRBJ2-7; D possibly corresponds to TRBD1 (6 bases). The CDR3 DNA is TGTGCCATCAACCGGGACAACTCCTACGAGCAGTACTTC. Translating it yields CAINRDNSYEQYF.